These 2 T cell receptor beta chains were all obtained from the same sample, sequenced in a study of T cell changes during pregnancy in multiple sclerosis. Produced via immunoSEQ multiplex PCR; TCRdb's table is partial and in-frame only. The sample carries some 71,000 clones, about 91% recorded once. The specimen was peripheral blood, collected after pregnancy. The receptors derive from a female donor with multiple sclerosis, enrolled in a pregnancy study.

This chain connects TRBV6-4 to TRBJ1-1; D possibly corresponds to TRBD1 (5 bases). CDR3 size: 12 residues. Germline CDR1 and CDR2: MRHNA and SNTAGT. Between the trimmed V and J ends, which lost 11 bases and 7 bases, there was a span of 17 bases. DNA for the CDR3: TGTGCCCGCACGCGGGGGGAAGATGAAGCTTTCTTT. Translation gives CARTRGEDEAFF.

This sequence joins TRBV10-3 and TRBJ2-3; TRBD2 aligns across 12 bases. Trimming at V came to 4 bases and at J to 0 bases, leaving 5 bases not matched to a gene. Germline-derived CDR1 and CDR2 are ENHRY and SYGVKD. The CDR3 spans 17 residues. DNA for the CDR3: TGTGCCATCAGTGGGCTAGCGGGAGGGGTAAGCACAGATACGCAGTATTTT. It is translated as CAISGLAGGVSTDTQYF.